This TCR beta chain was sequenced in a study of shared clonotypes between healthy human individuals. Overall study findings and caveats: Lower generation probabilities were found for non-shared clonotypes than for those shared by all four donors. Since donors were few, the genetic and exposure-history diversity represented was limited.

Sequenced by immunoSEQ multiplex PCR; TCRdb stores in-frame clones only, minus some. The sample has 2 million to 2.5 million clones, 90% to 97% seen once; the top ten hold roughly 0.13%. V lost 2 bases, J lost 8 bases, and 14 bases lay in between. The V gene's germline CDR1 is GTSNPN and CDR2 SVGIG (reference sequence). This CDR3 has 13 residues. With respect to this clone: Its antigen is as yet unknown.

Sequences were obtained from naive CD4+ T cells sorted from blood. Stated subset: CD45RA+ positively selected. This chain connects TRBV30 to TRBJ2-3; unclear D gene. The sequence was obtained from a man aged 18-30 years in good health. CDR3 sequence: CAWSQVVGSTQYF. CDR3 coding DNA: TGTGCCTGGAGTCAGGTCGTGGGCTCTACGCAGTATTTT. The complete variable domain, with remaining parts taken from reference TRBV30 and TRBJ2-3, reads SQTIHQWPATLVQPVGSPLSLECTVEGTSNPNLYWYRQAAGRGLQLLFYSVGIGQISSEVPQNLSASRPQDRQFILSSKKLLLSDSGFYLCAWSQVVGSTQYFGPGTRLTVL.